The 8 T cell receptor beta chains reported below all come from one sample, sequenced in a study of T cell repertoires in cytomegalovirus infection. TCRdb processed the reads anew with MiXCR; each CDR3 protein has one entry. The table lists under 800,000 distinct CDR3 sequences, approximately 24% of them singletons, with 7.5% to 9% in the top ten. Sequencing was done on a sample of CD8+ T cells from PBMCs. Source of these receptors: a human donor in good health (CMV status not recorded). Some clones in this sample may be carry-over from other donors' samples.

This clonotype showed up many times. The genes are TRBV7-2 and TRBJ1-1; D is unresolved. With 4 bases removed from V and 0 bases from J, the gap between germline ends came to 15 bases. Germline-derived CDR1 and CDR2 are SGHTA and FQGNSA. The CDR3 contains 16 residues. DNA for the CDR3: TGTGCCAGCAGCTCCAAGACCCTTCCCATGAACACTGAAGCTTTCTTT. Amino acids: CASSSKTLPMNTEAFF.

The chain has TRBV7-9 and TRBJ2-5, with TRBD1 as a possible D gene (5 bases). Germline V lookup: CDR1 SEHNR, CDR2 FQNEAQ (reference sequence). The CDR3 spans 14 residues. The V gene lost 7 bases and the J gene lost 0 bases, with 12 bases spanning the gap. In DNA, the CDR3 is TGTGCCAGCATCCCACAGGAGTACCAAGAGACCCAGTACTTC. Amino acids: CASIPQEYQETQYF.

Only a few counts were recorded for this clonotype. The V call is TRBV4-2, the J call TRBJ2-7; a possible D gene is TRBD1 (5 bases). The CDR3 spans 15 residues. The V and J ends lost 3 bases and 2 bases respectively, with 14 bases between them. Germline CDR1 is LGHNA and CDR2 is YNFKEQ. The CDR3 loop reads CASSQEDSTPYEQYF. CDR3 bases: TGTGCCAGCAGCCAGGAAGACAGCACCCCCTACGAGCAGTACTTC.

The rearrangement joins TRBV20-1 to TRBJ2-7; D uncertain. Deletions cut 0 bases from V and 3 bases from J, with 12 bases between. Germline loops: CDR1 DFQATT, CDR2 SNEGSKA (reference sequence). CDR3 length: 14 residues. In nucleotides, the CDR3 is TGCAGTGCTAGAGATATCCGGCAGCTCTACGAGCAGTACTTC. Amino acids: CSARDIRQLYEQYF.

The J gene is TRBJ2-5, the V gene TRBV29-1; 9 bases match TRBD1. V gave up 5 bases and J gave up 5 bases; unmatched junction bases: 9. Germline lookup yields CDR1 SQVTM and CDR2 ANQGSEA. The CDR3 contains 14 residues. The chain's CDR3 is CSVPDRGIGETQYF. DNA of the CDR3: TGCAGCGTTCCGGACAGGGGCATAGGGGAGACCCAGTACTTC.

In this sample, this clonotype turned up a few times. A read error may account for a junction end that differs from germline. The chain joins TRBV4-1 to TRBJ2-2, with D maybe TRBD2 (5 bases). The germline gives CDR1 MGHRA, CDR2 YSYEKL. CDR3 length equals 16 residues. CDR3 coding DNA: TGTGCCAGCAGGAAAGATAGTGTAGGGAGCACCGGGGAGCTGTTTTTT. Translation: CASRKDSVGSTGELFF.

This clonotype was observed once. The V call is TRBV7-9, the J call TRBJ2-7; perhaps TRBD2 as D (7 bases). The V end was cut by 2 bases, the J end by 0 bases, with 17 bases between. This CDR3 comprises 17 residues. Looked up from germline, CDR1 is SEHNR and CDR2 is FQNEAQ (reference sequence). CDR3 coding DNA: TGTGCCAGCAGCTTAAAGGGGGGGGCCTTGAGCTCCTACGAGCAGTACTTC. It codes for CASSLKGGALSSYEQYF.

CDR3 sequence: CASSYPGLMFF. CDR3 nucleotides: TGTGCCAGCAGTTACCCGGGGCTAATGTTTTTT. This chain uses TRBV6-2 or TRBV6-3 with TRBJ1-4, with D tentatively TRBD1 (5 bases). Germline values: CDR1 MNHEY, CDR2 SVGEGT. The CDR3 contains 11 residues. V dropped 2 bases and J dropped 15 bases, with 10 bases sitting between them.